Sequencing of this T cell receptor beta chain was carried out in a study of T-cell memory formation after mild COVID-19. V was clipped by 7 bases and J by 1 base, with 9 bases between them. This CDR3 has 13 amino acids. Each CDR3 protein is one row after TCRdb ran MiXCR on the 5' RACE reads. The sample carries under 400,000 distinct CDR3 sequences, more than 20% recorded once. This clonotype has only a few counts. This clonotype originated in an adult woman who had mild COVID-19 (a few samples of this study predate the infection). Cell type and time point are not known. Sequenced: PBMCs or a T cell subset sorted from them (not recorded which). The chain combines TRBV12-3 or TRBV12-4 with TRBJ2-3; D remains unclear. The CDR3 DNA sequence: TGTGCCAGCATGATGTTGGGCACAGATACGCAGTATTTT. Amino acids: CASMMLGTDTQYF.